Listed below are T cell receptor beta chains from one sample, sequenced in a study of T-cell reconstitution after alpha-beta-depleted transplantation in children. TCRdb re-called the PCR reads with MiXCR, one entry per CDR3 protein. The sample carries 490,000 or so distinct CDR3 sequences, about 10% recorded once. The input for sequencing was PBMCs, taken before TCRalphabeta/CD19-depleted stem cell transplant. The receptors originated from a child aged 2-15 years with inherited bone marrow failure, due to receive a stem cell transplant. The CDR3 runs from the conserved cysteine through the conserved F or W. A D gene is named only where the DNA matches it firmly. Rows may omit the clone size; those that give it use once, few, many or a size class.

clone_size: many
j_call: TRBJ2-1
v_call: TRBV3-1
d_call: TRBD2
cdr3_aa: CASSRRGLAGPINYNEQFF
cdr3_nt: TGTGCCAGCAGCCGGAGGGGTCTAGCGGGACCGATTAACTACAATGAGCAGTTCTTC

clone_size: many
j_call: TRBJ2-2
v_call: TRBV29-1
d_call: TRBD2
cdr3_aa: CSVVGLAGTGELFF
cdr3_nt: TGCAGCGTTGTGGGACTAGCGGGGACCGGGGAGCTGTTTTTT

clone_size: many
j_call: TRBJ2-3
v_call: TRBV5-1
d_call: TRBD2
cdr3_aa: CASSFLAGAQTDTQYF
cdr3_nt: TGCGCCAGCAGCTTTCTAGCGGGAGCGCAAACAGATACGCAGTATTTT

clone_size: many
j_call: TRBJ2-1
v_call: TRBV7-2
d_call: -
cdr3_aa: CASTSGPLVEQFF
cdr3_nt: TGTGCCAGCACCTCTGGGCCCCTGGTGGAGCAGTTCTTC

clone_size: few
j_call: TRBJ2-1
v_call: TRBV4-3
d_call: -
cdr3_aa: CASSQNQPVYNEQFF
cdr3_nt: TGCGCCAGCAGCCAAAATCAACCAGTCTACAATGAGCAGTTCTTC

clone_size: many
j_call: TRBJ2-1
v_call: TRBV15
d_call: TRBD2
cdr3_aa: CATSRDGGSSYNEQFF
cdr3_nt: TGTGCCACCAGCAGAGATGGCGGGAGCTCCTACAATGAGCAGTTCTTC

clone_size: many
j_call: TRBJ2-7
v_call: TRBV24-1
d_call: TRBD2
cdr3_aa: CATSDRTSEDEQYF
cdr3_nt: TGTGCCACCAGTGACCGGACTAGCGAGGACGAGCAGTACTTC

clone_size: many
j_call: TRBJ2-5
v_call: TRBV20-1
d_call: TRBD1
cdr3_aa: CSARENRGSGETQYF
cdr3_nt: TGCAGTGCTAGAGAGAACAGGGGGAGTGGGGAGACCCAGTACTTC

clone_size: -
j_call: TRBJ1-2
v_call: TRBV20-1
d_call: TRBD1
cdr3_aa: CSAEDRGRDYGYTF
cdr3_nt: TGCAGTGCTGAGGACAGGGGCAGGGACTATGGCTACACCTTC

clone_size: -
j_call: TRBJ2-3
v_call: TRBV7-9
d_call: TRBD2
cdr3_aa: CASSSLAGGPPDTQYF
cdr3_nt: TGTGCCAGCAGCTCGTTAGCGGGAGGGCCTCCAGATACGCAGTATTTT